This T cell receptor beta chain originates from a study of PD-1 blockade in classical Hodgkin lymphoma. Assay: immunoSEQ multiplex PCR; the TCRdb copy retains only in-frame clones and omits some. The sample yields approximately 30,000 clones, roughly 80% seen once. General study results and limits: At C4D1, TCR diversity had climbed significantly for CD4+ cells, though not for CD8+ cells.

Every patient relapsed after autologous stem cell transplantation, and brentuximab vedotin exposure varied. Remarks on this clone: The antigen is not known.

Trimming took off 1 base at V and 2 bases at J, with 24 bases between the two ends. Germline V lookup: CDR1 SGHAT, CDR2 FQNNGV. The CDR3 runs 19 residues. This chain uses TRBV11-2 with TRBJ2-7; D is tentatively TRBD1 or TRBD2 (5 bases each). This specimen was peripheral blood mononuclear cells (PBMCs), taken before the second cycle of nivolumab. This receptor was obtained from a human donor with classical Hodgkin lymphoma. In nucleotides, the CDR3 is TGTGCCAGCAGCTTAGGAGTTACGTGGGGACGTCCTTGGACCTACGAGCAGTACTTC. It translates to CASSLGVTWGRPWTYEQYF.